This T cell receptor beta chain was captured in a study of response to subunit inactivated influenza vaccine. This clonotype occurred many times. TCRdb used MiXCR to reprocess the RT-PCR reads, holding one entry per CDR3 protein. The table has 450,000 to 500,000 distinct CDR3 sequences, over 9.5% seen once; the top ten hold more than 10%. CDR1 LGHNA and CDR2 YNFKEQ come from the germline V gene. The CDR3 has 15 amino acids. V lost 2 bases and J lost 7, with 15 bases in between. Here the sequenced sample was PBMCs from blood, taken 40 to 50 days after vaccination. The TCR originated in a man between 45 and 60 years old who received an inactivated influenza vaccine. This rearrangement joins TRBV4-2 to TRBJ2-4; D is possibly TRBD2 (5 bases). CDR3 DNA sequence: TGTGCCAGCAGCCAATCCCGGGGTGTTCTCAACATTCAGTACTTC. Its protein product is CASSQSRGVLNIQYF.